Shown below are 8 T cell receptor beta chains from a single sample sequenced in a study of shared clonotypes between healthy human individuals. Here immunoSEQ multiplex PCR was the method, and the copy in TCRdb shows in-frame clones only, minus some. This sample has roughly 2 million clones, with about 95% found just once. The sample comprised naive CD4+ T cells sorted from blood. Regarding subset: CD45RA+ positively selected. The receptors were gathered from a man in his late teens or twenties in good health.

The gene calls are TRBV27 and TRBJ1-2, with D hard to call. In germline, CDR1 is MNHEY, CDR2 SMNVEV (reference sequence). The CDR3 is made up of 15 amino acids. Trimming cost V 3 bases and J 1 base, with 12 bases left between them. Here the CDR3 reads CASSFRASINYGYTF. As DNA, the CDR3 is TGTGCCAGCAGTTTTCGGGCCAGCATTAACTATGGCTACACCTTC.

The V and J genes are TRBV7-3 and TRBJ2-7; D is tentatively TRBD1 or TRBD2 (5 bases each). The CDR3 contains 16 residues. The V and J ends lost 1 base and 2 bases respectively, with 15 bases between them. The germline gives CDR1 SGHTA, CDR2 FQGTGA. The CDR3 region is CASSLNDPGRAYEQYF. CDR3 DNA sequence: TGTGCCAGCAGCTTAAATGATCCGGGGCGCGCCTACGAGCAGTACTTC.

The chain links TRBV11-3 to TRBJ2-7; D remains ambiguous. V lost 1 base, J lost 5 bases, and 12 bases lay in between. The CDR3 runs to 14 residues. The V gene's germline CDR1 is SGHNT and CDR2 YENEEA. The CDR3 spells CASSLGRTSDEQYF. Here the CDR3 DNA reads TGTGCCAGCAGCTTAGGGCGGACCTCGGACGAGCAGTACTTC.

As to this clone: A clone one base away is much larger, so this may be a read error. The chain uses TRBV27 and TRBJ2-2; tentative D call: TRBD2 (7 bases). Germline CDR1 MNHEY, CDR2 SMNVEV (reference sequence). The CDR3 runs 16 residues. The V and J ends lost 5 bases and 5 bases respectively, with 18 bases between them. The CDR3 here is CASSDVGGGYTGELFF. The CDR3 region has the DNA TGTGCCAGCAGTGACGTAGGCGGGGGCTATACCGGGGAGCTGTTTTTT.

This chain connects TRBV18 to TRBJ2-1, with D tentatively TRBD1 (5 bases). The germline gives CDR1 KGHSH, CDR2 LQKENI. The length of the CDR3 is 15 residues. The V end was cut by 3 bases, the J end by 2 bases, with 11 bases between. The CDR3 nucleotides are TGTGCCAGCTCACCTCAGGGAATCACCTACAATGAGCAGTTCTTC. Protein product: CASSPQGITYNEQFF.

The genes are TRBV4-1 and TRBJ1-5; possibly TRBD1 for D (5 bases). There are 15 residues in the CDR3. The V end was cut by 0 bases, the J end by 5 bases, with 11 bases between. CDR1 and CDR2 (germline): MGHRA, YSYEKL. CDR3: CASSQDSQGYQPQHF. CDR3 DNA: TGCGCCAGCAGCCAAGATAGTCAGGGTTATCAGCCCCAGCATTTT.

The J gene is TRBJ2-5, the V gene TRBV4-2; 8 positions agree with TRBD1. The CDR3 extends over 14 amino acids. V lost 0 bases to trimming and J lost 7 bases; unmatched junction nucleotides: 4. Germline CDR1 LGHNA, CDR2 YNFKEQ. The DNA for the CDR3 is TGTGCCAGCAGCCAAGACAGGGGGCGAAGGACCCAGTACTTC. This codes for CASSQDRGRRTQYF.

The chain joins TRBV7-8 to TRBJ1-2; the D gene is possibly TRBD1 (6 bases). Trimming cost V 8 bases and J 5 bases, with 9 bases left between them. CDR3 length equals 11 residues. Looked up from germline, CDR1 is SGHVS and CDR2 is FQNEAQ. CDR3 sequence: CASRGAYGYTF. The CDR3 DNA follows: TGTGCCAGCCGGGGGGCTTATGGCTACACCTTC.